This T cell receptor (beta chain) stems from a study of blood T cell repertoires in COVID-19. Study information: PBMCs, B-cell-depleted T cells, or T cells provided the cDNA or gDNA that made up the material.

Per the authors' pipeline: Quantification of nucleated cells was approximated via reference gene primer amplification. Method: immunoSEQ multiplex PCR; TCRdb's copy keeps in-frame clones and lacks some. V and J calls and clone size are given by that table; D and trimming were obtained from the DNA. The sample shows 270,000 or so clones, approximately 90% of them seen only once. The V gene's germline CDR1 is MNHEY and CDR2 SVGAGI. Trimming stripped 7 bases from V and 5 bases from J, with 11 bases between. The CDR3 is 12 residues long. The source of this sequence is a man aged 35 to 55 with acute or convalescent COVID-19. The chain is built from TRBV6-5 and TRBJ1-1; D ambiguous. Material for sequencing was peripheral blood. CDR3 in DNA: TGTGCCAGCAAGGAGGGAAGGACTGAAGCTTTCTTT. It codes for CASKEGRTEAFF.